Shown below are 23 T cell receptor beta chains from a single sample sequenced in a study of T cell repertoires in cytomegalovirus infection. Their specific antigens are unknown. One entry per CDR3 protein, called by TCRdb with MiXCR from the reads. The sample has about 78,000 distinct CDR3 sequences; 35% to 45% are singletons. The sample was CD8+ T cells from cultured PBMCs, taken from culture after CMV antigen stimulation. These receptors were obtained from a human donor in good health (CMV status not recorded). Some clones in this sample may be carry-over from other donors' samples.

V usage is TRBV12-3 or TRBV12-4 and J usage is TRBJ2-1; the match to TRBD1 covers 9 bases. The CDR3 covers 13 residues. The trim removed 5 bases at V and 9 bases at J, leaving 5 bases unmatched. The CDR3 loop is CASSPGQGIEQFF. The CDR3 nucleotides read TGTGCCAGCAGTCCGGGACAGGGTATTGAGCAGTTCTTC.

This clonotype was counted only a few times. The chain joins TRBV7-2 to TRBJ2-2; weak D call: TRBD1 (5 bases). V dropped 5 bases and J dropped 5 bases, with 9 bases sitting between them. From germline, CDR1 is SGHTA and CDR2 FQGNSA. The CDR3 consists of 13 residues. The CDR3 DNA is TGTGCCAGCAGCCGCAGGGATACCGGGGAGCTGTTTTTT. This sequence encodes CASSRRDTGELFF.

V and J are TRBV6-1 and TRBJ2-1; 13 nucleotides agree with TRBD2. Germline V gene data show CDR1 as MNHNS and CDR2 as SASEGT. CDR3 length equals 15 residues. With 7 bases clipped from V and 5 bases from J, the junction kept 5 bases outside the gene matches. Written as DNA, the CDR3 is TGTGCCAGCACCATACTAGCGGGGGGGCACAATGAGCAGTTCTTC. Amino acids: CASTILAGGHNEQFF.

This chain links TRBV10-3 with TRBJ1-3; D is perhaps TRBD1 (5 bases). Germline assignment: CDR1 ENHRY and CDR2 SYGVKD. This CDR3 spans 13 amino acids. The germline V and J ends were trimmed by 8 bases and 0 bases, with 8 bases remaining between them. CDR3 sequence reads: CAIRQPSGNTIYF. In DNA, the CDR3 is TGTGCCATCCGACAGCCCTCTGGAAACACCATATATTTT.

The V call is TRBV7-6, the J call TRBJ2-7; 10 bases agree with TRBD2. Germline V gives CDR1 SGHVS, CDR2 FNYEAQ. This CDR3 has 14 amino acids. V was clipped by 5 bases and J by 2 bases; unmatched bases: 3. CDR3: CASSQTSGPYEQYF. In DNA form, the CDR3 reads TGTGCCAGCAGCCAGACTAGCGGGCCCTACGAGCAGTACTTC.

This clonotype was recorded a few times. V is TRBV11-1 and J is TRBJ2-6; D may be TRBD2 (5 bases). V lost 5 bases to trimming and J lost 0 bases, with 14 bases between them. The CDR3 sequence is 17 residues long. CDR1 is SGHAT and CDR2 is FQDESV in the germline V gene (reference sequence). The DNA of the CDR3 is TGTGCCAGCAGCGGCCGGGAACCCCACTCTGGGGCCAACGTCCTGACTTTC. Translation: CASSGREPHSGANVLTF.

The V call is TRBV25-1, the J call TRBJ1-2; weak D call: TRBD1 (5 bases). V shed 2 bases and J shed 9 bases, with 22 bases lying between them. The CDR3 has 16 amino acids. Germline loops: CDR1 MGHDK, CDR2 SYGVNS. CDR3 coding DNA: TGTGCCAGCAGTGAAGAAACCAGGGCACCAGTCCATCGCTACACCTTC. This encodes CASSEETRAPVHRYTF.

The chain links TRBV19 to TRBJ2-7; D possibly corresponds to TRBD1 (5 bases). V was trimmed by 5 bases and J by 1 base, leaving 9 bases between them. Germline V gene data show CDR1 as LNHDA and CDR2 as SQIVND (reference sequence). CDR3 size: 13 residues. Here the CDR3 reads CASSGAASYEQYF. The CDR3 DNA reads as TGTGCCAGTAGTGGGGCGGCTTCCTACGAGCAGTACTTC.

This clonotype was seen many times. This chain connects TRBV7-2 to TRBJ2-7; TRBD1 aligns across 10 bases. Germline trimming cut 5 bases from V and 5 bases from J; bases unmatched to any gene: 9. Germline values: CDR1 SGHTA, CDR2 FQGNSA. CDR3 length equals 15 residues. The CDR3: CASSAQTGGPHEQYF. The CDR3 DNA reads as TGTGCCAGCAGCGCCCAGACAGGGGGCCCCCACGAGCAGTACTTC.

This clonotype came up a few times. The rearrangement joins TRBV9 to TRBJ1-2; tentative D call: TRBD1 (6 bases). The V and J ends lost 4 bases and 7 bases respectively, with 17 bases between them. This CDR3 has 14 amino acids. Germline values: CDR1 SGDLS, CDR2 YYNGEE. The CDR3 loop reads CASSLTGTASGYTF. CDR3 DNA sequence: TGTGCCAGCAGCCTTACAGGGACGGCGTCTGGCTACACCTTC.

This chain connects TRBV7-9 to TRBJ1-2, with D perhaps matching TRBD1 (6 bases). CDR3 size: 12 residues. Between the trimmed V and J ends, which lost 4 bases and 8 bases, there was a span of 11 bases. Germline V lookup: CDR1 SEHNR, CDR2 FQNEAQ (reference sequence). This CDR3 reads CASSSNREGYTF. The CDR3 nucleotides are TGTGCCAGCAGCTCAAACAGGGAGGGCTACACCTTC.

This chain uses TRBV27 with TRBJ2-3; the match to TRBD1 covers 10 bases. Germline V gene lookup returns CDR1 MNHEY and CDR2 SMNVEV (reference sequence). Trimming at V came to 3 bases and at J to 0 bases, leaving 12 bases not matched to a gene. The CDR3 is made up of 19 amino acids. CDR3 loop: CASSFRDRGEESSTDTQYF. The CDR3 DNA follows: TGTGCCAGCAGTTTTCGGGACAGGGGCGAGGAATCTAGCACAGATACGCAGTATTTT.

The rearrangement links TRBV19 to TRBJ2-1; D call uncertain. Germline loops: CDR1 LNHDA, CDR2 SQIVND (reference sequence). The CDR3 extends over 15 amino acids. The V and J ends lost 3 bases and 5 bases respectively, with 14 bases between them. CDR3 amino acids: CASSMETNQNNEQFF. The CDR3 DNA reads TGTGCCAGTAGTATGGAAACGAATCAGAACAATGAGCAGTTCTTC.

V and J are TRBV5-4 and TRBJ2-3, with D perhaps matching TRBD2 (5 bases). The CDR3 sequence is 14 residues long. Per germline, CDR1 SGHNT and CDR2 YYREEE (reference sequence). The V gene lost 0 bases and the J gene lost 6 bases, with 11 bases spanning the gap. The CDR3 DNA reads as TGTGCCAGCAGCTTGGAACGGGGTGGCGATACGCAGTATTTT. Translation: CASSLERGGDTQYF. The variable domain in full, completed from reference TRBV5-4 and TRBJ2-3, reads ETGVTQSPTHLIKTRGQQVTLRCSSQSGHNTVSWYQQALGQGPQFIFQYYREEENGRGNFPPRFSGLQFPNYSSELNVNALELDDSALYLCASSLERGGDTQYFGPGTRLTVL.

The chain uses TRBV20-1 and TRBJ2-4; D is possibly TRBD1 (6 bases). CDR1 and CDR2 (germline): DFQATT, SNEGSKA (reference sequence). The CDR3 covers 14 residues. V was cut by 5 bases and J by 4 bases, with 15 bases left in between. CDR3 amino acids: CSAPGAWGKNIQYF. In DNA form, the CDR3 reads TGCAGTGCTCCAGGGGCATGGGGAAAAAACATTCAGTACTTC.

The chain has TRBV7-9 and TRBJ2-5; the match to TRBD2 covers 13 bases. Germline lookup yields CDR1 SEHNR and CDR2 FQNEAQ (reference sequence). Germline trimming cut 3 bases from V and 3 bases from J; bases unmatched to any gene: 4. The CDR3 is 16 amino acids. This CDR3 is CASSFYGLAGEETQYF. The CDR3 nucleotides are TGTGCCAGCAGCTTCTACGGACTAGCGGGGGAAGAGACCCAGTACTTC. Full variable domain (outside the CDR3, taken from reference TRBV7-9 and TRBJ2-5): DTGVSQNPRHKITKRGQNVTFRCDPISEHNRLYWYRQTLGQGPEFLTYFQNEAQLEKSRLLSDRFSAERPKGSFSTLEIQRTEQGDSAMYLCASSFYGLAGEETQYFGPGTRLLVL.

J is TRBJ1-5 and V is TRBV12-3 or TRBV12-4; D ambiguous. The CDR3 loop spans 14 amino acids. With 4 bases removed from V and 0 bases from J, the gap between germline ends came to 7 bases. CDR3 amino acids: CASSWTDSNQPQHF. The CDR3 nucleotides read TGTGCCAGCAGTTGGACGGATAGCAATCAGCCCCAGCATTTT.

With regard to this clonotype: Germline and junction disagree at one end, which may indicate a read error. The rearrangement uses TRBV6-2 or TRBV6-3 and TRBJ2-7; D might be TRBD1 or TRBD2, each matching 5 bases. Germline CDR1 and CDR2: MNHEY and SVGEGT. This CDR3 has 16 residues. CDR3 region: CASSNYQRDGIPSWDF. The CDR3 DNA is TGTGCCAGCAGTAATTACCAAAGGGACGGCATCCCGAGTTGGGACTTC.

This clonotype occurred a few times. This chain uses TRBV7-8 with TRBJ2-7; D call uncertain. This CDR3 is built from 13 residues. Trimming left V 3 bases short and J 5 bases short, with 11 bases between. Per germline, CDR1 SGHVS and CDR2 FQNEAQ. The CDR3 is CASSFSHLHEQYF. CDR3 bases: TGTGCCAGCAGCTTCTCCCATTTACACGAGCAGTACTTC.

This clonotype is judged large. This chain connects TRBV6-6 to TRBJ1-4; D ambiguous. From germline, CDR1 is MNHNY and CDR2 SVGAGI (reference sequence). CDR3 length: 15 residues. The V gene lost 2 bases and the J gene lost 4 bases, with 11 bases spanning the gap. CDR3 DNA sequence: TGTGCCAGCAGTTACAACTCGGCGAATAATGAAAAACTGTTTTTT. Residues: CASSYNSANNEKLFF.

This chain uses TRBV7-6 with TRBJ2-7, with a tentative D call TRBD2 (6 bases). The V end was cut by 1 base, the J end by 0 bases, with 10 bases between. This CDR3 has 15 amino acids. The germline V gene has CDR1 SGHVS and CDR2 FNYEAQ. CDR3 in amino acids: CASSLGFGSSYEQYF. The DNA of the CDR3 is TGTGCCAGCAGCTTAGGTTTCGGGAGCTCCTACGAGCAGTACTTC.

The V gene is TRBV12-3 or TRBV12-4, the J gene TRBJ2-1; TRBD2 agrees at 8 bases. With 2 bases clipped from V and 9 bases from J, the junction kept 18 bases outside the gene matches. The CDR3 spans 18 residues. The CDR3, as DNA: TGTGCCAGCAGTTTATGGGCTAGAGCGGGGGACCTACAGGGTGAGCAGTTCTTC. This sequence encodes CASSLWARAGDLQGEQFF.

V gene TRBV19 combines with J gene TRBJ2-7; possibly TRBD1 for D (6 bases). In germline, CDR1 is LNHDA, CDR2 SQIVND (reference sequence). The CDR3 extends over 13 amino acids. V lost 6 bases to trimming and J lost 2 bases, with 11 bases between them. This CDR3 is CASSPGQPYEQYF. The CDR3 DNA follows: TGTGCCAGTAGCCCAGGACAGCCCTACGAGCAGTACTTC.